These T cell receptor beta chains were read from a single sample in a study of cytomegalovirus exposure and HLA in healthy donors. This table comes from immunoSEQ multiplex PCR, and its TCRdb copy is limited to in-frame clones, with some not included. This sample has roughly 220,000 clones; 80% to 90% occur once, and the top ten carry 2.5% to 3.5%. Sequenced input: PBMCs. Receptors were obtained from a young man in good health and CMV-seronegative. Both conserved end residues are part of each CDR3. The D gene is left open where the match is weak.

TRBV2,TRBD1,CASRQPGQGYEQYF
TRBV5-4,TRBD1,CASSSRTGVNSPLHF
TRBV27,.,CASSLYLGADAKNIQYF
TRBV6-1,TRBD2,CASSEAVVVSGGPDTQYF
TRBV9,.,CASSVDSGAAPRNIQYF
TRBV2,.,CASSETARSYYGYTF
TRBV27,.,CASSLRGYGEKLFF
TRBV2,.,CASSDPSVAFLSTDTQYF
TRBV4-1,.,CASSESLADTQYF
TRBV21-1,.,CASTSGNSGGAGFHEQFF
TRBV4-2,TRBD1,CASSQEGQRGLSTEAFF
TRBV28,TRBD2,CASSFGLAGGQETQYF
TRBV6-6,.,CASSYDVRTEAFF
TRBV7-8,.,CASSLVTGPYQMNTEAFF
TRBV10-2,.,CATKGGGTIEQFF
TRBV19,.,CASSSPGHINEQFF
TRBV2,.,CASHRAYFSYEQYF
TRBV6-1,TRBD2,CASSEFRLAVYEQYF
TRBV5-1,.,CASSLADRSGELFF
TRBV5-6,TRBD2,CASSLGGGPETQYF
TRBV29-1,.,CSATTGSYGYTF
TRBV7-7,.,CASSLRLAGELFF
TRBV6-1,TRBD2,CASSEPRTSGVRMETQYF
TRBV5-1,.,CASSLDTGTRNTIYF
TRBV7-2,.,CASSLVWTGYTF
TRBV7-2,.,CASSPTDTGELFF
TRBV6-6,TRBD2,CASSPGGAGGTYEQYF
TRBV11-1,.,CASSQYPGAYEQYF
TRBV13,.,CASSAAGWTNEKLFF
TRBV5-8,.,CASSLRDTAQYF
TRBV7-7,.,CASSSGISGNTIYF
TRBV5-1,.,CASSTGYGGELFF
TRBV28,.,CASSSQGGSYEQYF
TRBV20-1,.,CSARDPPAQHF
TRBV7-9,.,CASSPDNEQFF
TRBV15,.,CATSTDLGHLKGETQYF
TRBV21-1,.,CASSKSRDSKETQYF
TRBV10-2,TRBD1,CASRRQGSTGELFF